This TCR beta chain derives from a study of blood T cell repertoires in COVID-19. Germline-derived CDR1 and CDR2 are SGHRS and YFSETQ. V lost 3 bases and J 11 bases, leaving 20 bases between the germline ends. This CDR3 spans 15 amino acids. Sequencing was performed with immunoSEQ multiplex PCR; in TCRdb, only in-frame clones are kept and a portion is missing. This table has more than 300,000 clones, almost 90% appearing once. It was during active infection that Seattle patients were enrolled and then longitudinally followed. This TCR came from a woman in her sixties or seventies with COVID-19, enrolled during active disease. The rearrangement links TRBV5-1 to TRBJ1-4, with D perhaps matching TRBD1 (6 bases). Source material: peripheral blood. CDR3 sequence reads: CASSSNPGERKKLFF. In DNA, the CDR3 is TGCGCCAGCAGCTCCAACCCAGGGGAGAGGAAGAAACTGTTTTTT.